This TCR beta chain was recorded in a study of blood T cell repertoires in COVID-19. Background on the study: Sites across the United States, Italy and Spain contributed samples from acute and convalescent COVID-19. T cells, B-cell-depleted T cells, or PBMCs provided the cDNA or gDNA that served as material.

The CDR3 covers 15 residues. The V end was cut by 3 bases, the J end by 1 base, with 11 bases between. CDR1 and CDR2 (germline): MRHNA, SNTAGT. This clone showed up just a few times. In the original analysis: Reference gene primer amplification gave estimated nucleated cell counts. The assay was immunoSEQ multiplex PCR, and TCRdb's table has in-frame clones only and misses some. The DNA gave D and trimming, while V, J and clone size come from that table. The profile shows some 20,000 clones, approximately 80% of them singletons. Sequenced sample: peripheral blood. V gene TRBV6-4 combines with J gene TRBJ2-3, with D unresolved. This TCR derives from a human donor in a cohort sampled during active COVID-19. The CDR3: CASSESVAGTDTQYF. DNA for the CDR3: TGTGCCAGCAGTGAATCCGTCGCGGGCACAGATACGCAGTATTTT.